Listed here are 25 T cell receptor beta chains from one sample, sequenced in a study of tumor and adjacent non-tumor tissue in lung cancer. TCRbeta libraries were built with three rounds of nested PCR, modified from ARM-PCR. TCRdb re-called the multiplex PCR reads with MiXCR, one entry per CDR3 protein. The sample holds under 150,000 distinct CDR3 sequences, 66% seen once. This sample's RNA came from whole unsorted tissue. Input material: lung tumor tissue. These receptors all come from a man aged 55 to 70 with small cell lung cancer.

In the case of this clonotype: A much larger clone sits a single nucleotide away, making a read error possible. The V and J genes are TRBV20-1 and TRBJ2-1; D remains ambiguous. The CDR3 extends over 11 amino acids. Germline V CDR1 and CDR2: DFQATT, SNEGSKA (reference sequence). CDR3: CSSRGSFEQFF. The CDR3 coding sequence is TGCAGTTCTAGAGGTTCGTTCGAGCAGTTCTTC.

Concerning this clonotype itself: This may be a read error, as it is one base from a much larger clone. The chain links TRBV6-5 to TRBJ2-2; D remains ambiguous. There are 14 residues in the CDR3. Germline CDR1 MNHEY, CDR2 SVGAGI. Trimming pared 1 base from V and 2 bases from J, leaving 5 bases between. CDR3: CASSYFFNTGELFF. CDR3 sequence (DNA): TGTGCCAGCAGTTACTTCTTTAACACCGGGGAGCTGTTTTTT.

For this clonotype: Just one base apart from a much larger clone, this may be a read error. CDR3 in DNA: TGCGCCAGCAGCCAAGGTCCCAGGGGGTGGGGGGAGACCCAGTACTTC. This gives the protein CASSQGPRGWGETQYF. This chain links TRBV4-1 with TRBJ2-5, with 7 bases that match TRBD1. CDR1 and CDR2 (germline): MGHRA, YSYEKL. The junction had 10 bases not matched to a gene; V was cut back by 1 base and J by 5 bases. The CDR3 is made up of 16 amino acids.

Worth noting for this clonotype: A junction end diverges from the germline sequence, so it may reflect a read error. The J gene is TRBJ2-1, the V gene TRBV12-3 or TRBV12-4; D unresolved. The CDR3 contains 12 residues. This chain's CDR3 is CASSFSYKEQFF. The CDR3 DNA reads TGTGCCAGCAGTTTTTCTTACAAAGAGCAGTTCTTC.

Comment on this clonotype: One end of the junction does not line up with germline, which may come from a read error. The rearrangement links TRBV10-3 to TRBJ2-5; D unclear. Germline V lookup: CDR1 ENHRY, CDR2 SYGVKD. The CDR3 length is 11 residues. CDR3 nucleotide sequence: TGTGCTATCAGAGATGGGGAGACCCAGTACTTC. This gives the protein CAIRDGETQYF.

In regard to this clonotype: Possible read error: a much larger clone is one base away. J is TRBJ2-5 and V is TRBV20-1; possible D gene TRBD2, 5 bases. CDR3 length: 14 amino acids. Looked up from germline, CDR1 is DFQATT and CDR2 is SNEGSKA (reference sequence). V was shortened by 8 bases and J by 5 bases, with 21 bases between the two germline ends. Written as DNA, the CDR3 is TGCAGTTCTATCCGCGGGCGAGGGTATGAGACCCAGTACTTC. Translated: CSSIRGRGYETQYF.

This clonotype showed up many times. This chain joins TRBV6-5 and TRBJ1-5; D is undetermined. Germline V gene lookup returns CDR1 MNHEY and CDR2 SVGAGI. CDR3 size: 15 residues. V was clipped by 0 bases and J by 0 bases, with 6 bases between them. In DNA form, the CDR3 reads TGTGCCAGCAGTTACTCCCAGTATAGCAATCAGCCCCAGCATTTT. It codes for CASSYSQYSNQPQHF.

To note about this clonotype: An end of the junction differs from the germline gene, which may be a read error. The chain links TRBV29-1 to TRBJ2-5; tentative D call: TRBD1 (6 bases). The CDR3 extends over 14 amino acids. CDR1 and CDR2 (germline): SQVTM, ANQGSEA. CDR3 bases: TGCAGCTCTCGACCGGGACACATACAAGAGACCCAGTGCTTC. Encoded protein: CSSRPGHIQETQCF. Using reference TRBV29-1 and TRBJ2-5 for the parts outside the CDR3, the full variable domain is SAVISQKPSRDICQRGTSLTIQCQVDSQVTMMFWYRQQPGQSLTLIATANQGSEATYESGFVIDKFPISRPNLTFSTLTVSNMSPEDSSIYLCSSRPGHIQETQCFGPGTRLLVL.

Turning to this clonotype: The junction does not match germline at one end; this may be a read error. The V and J genes are TRBV5-6 and TRBJ2-1; 13 positions match TRBD2. The length of the CDR3 is 18 residues. Germline V gene lookup returns CDR1 SGHDT and CDR2 YYEEEE. The CDR3 region has the DNA TGTGACAGCAGCCGAAGAACTAGCGGGAGGGCATCGCACAATGAGCAGTTCTTC. This sequence encodes CDSSRRTSGRASHNEQFF.

As for this clonotype: The junction shows a germline mismatch at one end, possibly a read error. The rearrangement links TRBV6-1 to TRBJ2-3, with D possibly TRBD2 on 6 matching bases. The CDR3 is 13 residues long. Germline CDR1 is MNHNS and CDR2 is SASEGT. CDR3 protein: CASLRESIDTQYF. The DNA for the CDR3 is TGTGCCAGCCTTCGGGAGAGCATAGATACGCAGTATTTT.

The V gene is TRBV7-9, the J gene TRBJ2-3; 11 nucleotides match TRBD2. Per the germline V gene, CDR1 is SEHNR and CDR2 is FQNEAQ (reference sequence). Losses at the gene ends were 5 bases for V and 11 bases for J; bases not matched to a gene: 9. This CDR3 is built from 14 residues. The chain's CDR3 is CASSPGLAENMQYF. The CDR3 DNA sequence: TGTGCCAGCAGCCCGGGACTAGCGGAGAATATGCAGTATTTT. Looking up the rest from reference TRBV7-9 and TRBJ2-3 gives the full variable domain: DTGVSQNPRHKITKRGQNVTFRCDPISEHNRLYWYRQTLGQGPEFLTYFQNEAQLEKSRLLSDRFSAERPKGSFSTLEIQRTEQGDSAMYLCASSPGLAENMQYFGPGTRLTVL.

This clonotype turned up a few times. The chain recombines TRBV6-5 with TRBJ1-1; TRBD1 matches at 7 bases. Per the germline V gene, CDR1 is MNHEY and CDR2 is SVGAGI. With V trimmed by 7 bases and J by 3 bases, 5 bases remained unmatched. The CDR3 covers 13 residues. In nucleotides, the CDR3 is TGTGCCAGCAAGCAGGGGGTATACACTGAAGCTTTCTTT. This sequence encodes CASKQGVYTEAFF.

In this sample, this clonotype turned up a few times. The chain carries TRBV6-1 and TRBJ1-5; 8 bases are a match to TRBD1. CDR1 and CDR2 (germline): MNHNS, SASEGT. The ends lost 6 bases at V and 6 bases at J; junction bases unmatched: 13. CDR3 length equals 16 residues. CDR3 in amino acids: CASRPGGQGLSQPQHF. The DNA of the CDR3 is TGTGCCAGCAGACCCGGTGGACAGGGACTGAGTCAGCCCCAGCATTTT.

As to this clonotype: One end of the junction is discordant with germline, which a read error may explain. V is TRBV11-2 and J is TRBJ2-3; 8 bases map to TRBD2. The germline V gene encodes CDR1 SGHAT and CDR2 FQNNGV. CDR3 length: 14 amino acids. CDR3 amino acids: CVSNLEAGVHTQYF. CDR3 DNA sequence: TGTGTCAGCAACTTAGAAGCGGGGGTACATACGCAGTATTTT. The variable domain in full, with the rest retrieved from reference TRBV11-2 and TRBJ2-3, is EAGVAQSPRYKIIEKRQSVAFWCNPISGHATLYWYQQILGQGPKLLIQFQNNGVVDDSQLPKDRFSAERLKGVDSTLKIQPAKLEDSAVYLCVSNLEAGVHTQYFGPGTRLTVL.

This clonotype was picked up one time. The V call is TRBV29-1, the J call TRBJ1-4; 10 bases map to TRBD1. The CDR3 has 15 amino acids. Trimming removed 6 bases from V and 9 bases from J; junction bases left unmatched: 13. Germline values: CDR1 SQVTM, CDR2 ANQGSEA. The CDR3 DNA reads as TGCAGCGTGGGGTCTGTGGGACAGGGGAATAAAAAACTGTTTTTT. Encoded protein: CSVGSVGQGNKKLFF. Using reference TRBV29-1 and TRBJ1-4 for the parts outside the CDR3, the full variable domain is SAVISQKPSRDICQRGTSLTIQCQVDSQVTMMFWYRQQPGQSLTLIATANQGSEATYESGFVIDKFPISRPNLTFSTLTVSNMSPEDSSIYLCSVGSVGQGNKKLFFGSGTQLSVL.

In the case of this clonotype: At one of its ends the junction is not consistent with the germline gene, which may arise from a read error. J is TRBJ2-1 and V is TRBV10-2; D perhaps matches TRBD2 (5 bases). There are 14 residues in the CDR3. The V gene's germline CDR1 is WSHSY and CDR2 SAAADI. For the CDR3, the DNA is TGCTCCAGTAGTGATCTAGAGAGGGACAATGAGCAGTTCTTC. Amino acids: CSSSDLERDNEQFF.

With regard to this clonotype: Its ends do not fully match the called genes, so a read error is possible. The chain recombines TRBV20-1 with TRBJ1-4; tentatively, D is TRBD1 (6 bases). CDR3 size: 14 residues. Per the germline V gene, CDR1 is DFQATT and CDR2 is SNEGSKA (reference sequence). The CDR3 DNA reads as TGCAATGCTCACCCCAGAGGGGGATTTGAAAAACTGTTTTTT. This sequence encodes CNAHPRGGFEKLFF.

About this clonotype itself: This CDR3 is missing its conserved last phenylalanine or tryptophan, likely due to a read error. V is TRBV10-1 and J is TRBJ2-5, with unresolved D. Trimming removed 1 base at V and 2 bases at J, with 11 bases between. The germline V gene has CDR1 WNHNN and CDR2 SYGVQD (reference sequence). The CDR3 consists of 15 residues. For the CDR3, the DNA is TGCGCCAGCAGTGAGTTTGGGAACGGACAAGAGACCCAGTACTTA. It specifies CASSEFGNGQETQYL.

This clonotype was seen only once. The junction departs from germline at one end; a sequencing error may be responsible. The CDR3 protein is CSVDKRGRREAQYF. CDR3 nucleotide sequence: TGCAGCGTTGATAAGAGGGGCCGCCGAGAGGCCCAGTACTTC. This sequence joins TRBV29-1 and TRBJ2-5; D tentatively reads TRBD1 or TRBD2 (5 bases each). Per the germline V gene, CDR1 is SQVTM and CDR2 is ANQGSEA. The CDR3 has 14 residues.

Of note for this clonotype: One end of the junction fails to match germline, which may point to a read error. The chain uses TRBV29-1 and TRBJ2-3; 7 bases are a match to TRBD2. Germline V lookup: CDR1 SQVTM, CDR2 ANQGSEA. The CDR3 sequence is 15 residues long. The CDR3 reads CSVGVFGGSIDTQYF. CDR3 coding DNA: TGCAGTGTTGGTGTCTTTGGCGGGAGCATAGATACGCAGTATTTT.

The chain recombines TRBV11-3 with TRBJ2-7; 8 bases align to TRBD1. J gave up 7 bases and V 0 bases, and 8 bases lay outside the gene matches. The germline CDR1 and CDR2 sequences are SGHNT and YENEEA. The CDR3 is 15 residues long. Here the CDR3 reads CASSLEGRGPREQYF. The CDR3 bases are TGTGCCAGCAGCTTAGAAGGCAGGGGGCCAAGAGAGCAGTACTTC.

Notes on this clonotype: At one end, the junction sequence differs from germline, possibly due to a read error. CDR3 bases: TGTACCAGCAGTTTCCCACCCCGGCTAGCGGGAGTGCCCGGGACCAATGAGCAGTTCTTC. This encodes CTSSFPPRLAGVPGTNEQFF. The chain employs TRBV28 and TRBJ2-1, with 10 bases identical to TRBD2. The CDR3 spans 20 residues. CDR1 is MDHEN and CDR2 is SYDVKM in the germline V gene.

A remark on this clonotype: An end of the junction differs from the germline gene, which may be a read error. The CDR3 bases are TGTGTCAGCAGTTACTGGGACGGGGCGAACACCGGGGAGCTGTTTTTT. This encodes CVSSYWDGANTGELFF. This rearrangement joins TRBV6-5 to TRBJ2-2, with D perhaps given as TRBD1 or TRBD2 (5 bases each). Germline V gene lookup returns CDR1 MNHEY and CDR2 SVGAGI. CDR3 size: 16 residues.

The chain has TRBV28 and TRBJ2-3, with D uncertain. The CDR3 consists of 15 residues. The germline CDR1 and CDR2 sequences are MDHEN and SYDVKM. V was clipped by 3 bases and J by 10 bases, with 20 bases between them. CDR3 residues: CASSFLKSPPDAQYF. In DNA form, the CDR3 reads TGTGCCAGCAGTTTTTTAAAGTCACCGCCGGATGCGCAGTATTTT.

In regard to this clonotype: One junction end disagrees with the germline gene, perhaps due to a read error. The chain has TRBV5-4 and TRBJ2-5, with no clear D. This CDR3 has 13 amino acids. Germline CDR1 and CDR2: SGHNT and YYREEE (reference sequence). The CDR3, as DNA: TGTTCCAGAAGCAATGGAGAGCAAGAGACCCAGTACTTC. It translates to CSRSNGEQETQYF. The variable domain in full, with the rest retrieved from reference TRBV5-4 and TRBJ2-5, is ETGVTQSPTHLIKTRGQQVTLRCSSQSGHNTVSWYQQALGQGPQFIFQYYREEENGRGNFPPRFSGLQFPNYSSELNVNALELDDSALYLCSRSNGEQETQYFGPGTRLLVL.